Listed below are T cell receptor beta chains from one sample, sequenced in a study of monozygotic twins with inflammatory bowel disease. TCRdb re-called the 5' RACE reads, yielding one record per CDR3 amino acid sequence without DNA. Its clone listing holds around 140,000 distinct CDR3 sequences. The source material was blood. The receptors derive from a human donor with ulcerative colitis or Crohn's disease, or a healthy co-twin of an affected twin (not recorded which). CDR3s include the opening cysteine and the closing phenylalanine or tryptophan.

>TRBV14|TRBJ1-2
CASSQDGLPTRGYTF
>TRBV5-1|TRBJ1-1
CASSLDPQGEAFF
>TRBV6-1|TRBJ1-1
CASSQTGGSEAFF
>TRBV5-1|TRBJ2-1
CASSPGAGSSYNEQFF
>TRBV18|TRBJ2-3
CASSPNGAGADTQYF
>TRBV10-3|TRBJ2-7
CAISESEAGPSSYEQYF
>TRBV11-2|TRBJ2-3
CASSPDTSGLPSTDTQYF
>TRBV5-1|TRBJ2-5
CASSFARGKGTQYF
>TRBV25-1|TRBJ2-7
CASSRFLTGDYEQYF
>TRBV7-9|TRBJ2-1
CASSLELAGVYEQFF
>TRBV20-1|TRBJ2-3
CSARAGGEDTQYF
>TRBV11-2|TRBJ2-3
CASSHGLAGGLTSTDTQYF
>TRBV5-6|TRBJ2-5
CASSPRGLLETQYF
>TRBV24-1|TRBJ1-5
CATTAGGVGNQPQHF
>TRBV4-1|TRBJ1-1
CASSQDGMPGIRTEAFF
>TRBV7-3|TRBJ2-1
CASSLTGGYNEQFF
>TRBV7-3|TRBJ1-6
CASSLTTGNSPLHF
>TRBV24-1|TRBJ1-5
CATSPHRGEPGGQPQHF
>TRBV7-2|TRBJ2-4
CASSSGQALSAKNIQYF